This TCR beta chain was sequenced during a study of shared clonotypes between healthy human individuals. Researchers ran the assay at a deep level. Only in-frame clones appear in the TCRdb table, and some are missing; sequencing was by immunoSEQ multiplex PCR. The sample has 2 million to 2.5 million clones, over 85% seen once. This CDR3 contains 14 residues. CDR1 is SGHTA and CDR2 is FQGNSA in the germline V gene. The V and J ends lost 6 bases and 3 bases respectively, with 14 bases between them. The sample taken for sequencing was naive CD4+ T cells from PBMCs. Subset of the sample: CD45RA+ positively selected. This chain links TRBV7-2 with TRBJ2-5; no definite D call. The TCR sequence derives from a man in his late teens or twenties in good health. Some clones in this sample may be carry-over from other donors' samples. CDR3 sequence reads: CASSFNGGEETQYF. The CDR3 bases are TGTGCCAGCAGTTTTAACGGCGGAGAAGAGACCCAGTACTTC.